These 13 T cell receptor beta chains came from one sample sequenced in a study of cytomegalovirus exposure and HLA in healthy donors. Generated by immunoSEQ multiplex PCR, the TCRdb table keeps only in-frame clones and is missing some. The data show over 150,000 clones, 96% seen once. Source material: PBMCs. These receptors originate from a woman younger than 30 in good health and CMV-seronegative.

The rearrangement links TRBV10-2 to TRBJ2-1; 14 nucleotides line up with TRBD2. The J segment lost 8 bases and the V segment lost 2 bases, leaving 5 bases of the junction unmatched. Germline CDR1 WSHSY, CDR2 SAAADI. CDR3 length equals 16 residues. CDR3 sequence reads: CASSERLAGGSHEQFF. CDR3 in DNA: TGCGCCAGCAGTGAGAGACTAGCGGGGGGGTCACATGAGCAGTTCTTC.

J is TRBJ2-3 and V is TRBV29-1, with 8 bases that match TRBD2. The CDR3 has 13 residues. J gave up 3 bases and V 8 bases, and 7 bases lay outside the gene matches. CDR1 is SQVTM, CDR2 ANQGSEA, per germline. The DNA for the CDR3 is TGCAGCAGCAGTCCGGGGGGGACAGATACGCAGTATTTT. Protein product: CSSSPGGTDTQYF.

The chain links TRBV6-5 to TRBJ1-6, with 7 bases lining up with TRBD1. The V gene end was trimmed by 8 bases and the J gene end by 9 bases; junction bases not matched to a gene: 7. Germline loops: CDR1 MNHEY, CDR2 SVGAGI. The length of the CDR3 is 13 residues. The CDR3 is CASCRDSGSPLHF. In DNA, the CDR3 is TGTGCCAGCTGCCGGGACAGCGGTTCACCCCTCCACTTT.

The J gene is TRBJ2-7, the V gene TRBV4-2, with D possibly being TRBD1 (6 bases). V lost 0 bases and J lost 3, with 6 bases in between. The CDR3 is made up of 13 amino acids. Germline lookup yields CDR1 LGHNA and CDR2 YNFKEQ. CDR3 sequence (DNA): TGTGCCAGCAGCCAAGAAGGGGGCTACGAGCAGTACTTC. It yields the protein CASSQEGGYEQYF.

J is TRBJ1-5 and V is TRBV7-9; TRBD1 matches 7 bases. Trimming cost V 4 bases and J 2 bases; bases outside gene matches: 8. The CDR3 runs 16 residues. Germline V gives CDR1 SEHNR, CDR2 FQNEAQ (reference sequence). CDR3 sequence (DNA): TGTGCCAGCAGCTCGGAGGGGGCGCAGGGCAATCAGCCCCAGCATTTT. The encoded protein is CASSSEGAQGNQPQHF.

The V gene is TRBV6-5, the J gene TRBJ2-7; maybe TRBD1 (6 bases). This CDR3 has 15 residues. The V and J ends lost 5 bases and 2 bases respectively, with 16 bases between them. Per germline, CDR1 MNHEY and CDR2 SVGAGI. The CDR3 loop is CASSMEQGLTYEQYF. The DNA for the CDR3 is TGTGCCAGCAGTATGGAACAGGGATTGACCTACGAGCAGTACTTC.

The CDR3 loop is CASSPDRGLTSEQYF. DNA of the CDR3: TGTGCCAGCAGTCCGGACAGGGGGCTCACTAGCGAGCAGTACTTC. The rearrangement uses TRBV6-5 and TRBJ2-7; TRBD1 aligns across 11 bases. Losses at the gene ends were 5 bases for V and 6 bases for J; bases not matched to a gene: 9. This CDR3 is built from 15 residues. Germline loops: CDR1 MNHEY, CDR2 SVGAGI.

The chain combines TRBV9 with TRBJ1-5; TRBD1 aligns across 9 bases. The CDR3 extends over 21 amino acids. Germline V gives CDR1 SGDLS, CDR2 YYNGEE. With V trimmed by 0 bases and J by 6 bases, 22 bases remained unmatched. CDR3 DNA: TGTGCCAGCAGCGTAGGGTTTTTATTGTCTGGCCGGGACAGGGTCGGTCAGCCCCAGCATTTT. Amino acids: CASSVGFLLSGRDRVGQPQHF.

V usage is TRBV7-9 and J usage is TRBJ1-2; 10 nucleotides align to TRBD1. The CDR3 spans 15 residues. Trimming took 0 bases from V and 6 from J; bases not matched to a gene: 4. Germline V lookup: CDR1 SEHNR, CDR2 FQNEAQ (reference sequence). For the CDR3, the DNA is TGTGCCAGCAGCTTAGCCCCCGGGACAGGGGATGGCTACACCTTC. Encoded protein: CASSLAPGTGDGYTF.

The chain joins TRBV5-6 to TRBJ2-7; D may be TRBD2 (7 bases). CDR3 length equals 14 residues. Trimming stripped 1 base from V and 2 bases from J, with 10 bases between. Germline CDR1 reads SGHDT; CDR2 reads YYEEEE. CDR3 amino acids: CASSLRGATYEQYF. CDR3 in DNA: TGTGCCAGCAGCTTGCGGGGGGCCACCTACGAGCAGTACTTC.

This clone was seen once. The chain joins TRBV6-5 to TRBJ2-7; D gene unclear. The CDR3 is made up of 15 amino acids. From germline, CDR1 is MNHEY and CDR2 SVGAGI. The ends were cut back, 4 bases at V and 3 bases at J, with 16 bases in the middle. In DNA form, the CDR3 reads TGTGCCAGCAGTTCCTTAACGAAGCTAGGCTACGAGCAGTACTTC. This codes for CASSSLTKLGYEQYF.

This sequence joins TRBV6-5 and TRBJ1-2, with 7 bases identical to TRBD1. Germline V CDR1 and CDR2: MNHEY, SVGAGI. The CDR3 contains 15 residues. V shed 5 bases, J shed 0 bases, and the junction held 6 bases outside the gene matches. CDR3 region: CASSLGQVANYGYTF. The CDR3 nucleotides are TGTGCCAGCAGTCTAGGACAGGTAGCTAACTATGGCTACACCTTC.

This chain uses TRBV18 with TRBJ1-5; 7 bases are shared with TRBD1. With V trimmed by 2 bases and J by 9 bases, 4 bases remained unmatched. Germline assignment: CDR1 KGHSH and CDR2 LQKENI. This CDR3 has 13 residues. The CDR3: CASSPAAGGPQHF. The CDR3 nucleotides read TGTGCCAGCTCACCAGCAGCAGGGGGGCCCCAGCATTTT.